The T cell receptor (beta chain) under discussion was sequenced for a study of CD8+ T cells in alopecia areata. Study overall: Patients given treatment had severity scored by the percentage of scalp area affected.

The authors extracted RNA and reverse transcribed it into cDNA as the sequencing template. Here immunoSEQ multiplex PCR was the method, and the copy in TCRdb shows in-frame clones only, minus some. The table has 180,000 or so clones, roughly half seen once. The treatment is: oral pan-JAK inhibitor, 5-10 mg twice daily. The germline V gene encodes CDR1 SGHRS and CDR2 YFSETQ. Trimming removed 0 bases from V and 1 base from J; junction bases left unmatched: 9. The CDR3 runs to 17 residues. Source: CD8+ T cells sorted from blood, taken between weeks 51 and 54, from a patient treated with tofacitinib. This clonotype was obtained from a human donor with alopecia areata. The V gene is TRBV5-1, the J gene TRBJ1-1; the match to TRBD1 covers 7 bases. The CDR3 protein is CASSLAIGTVGNTEAFF. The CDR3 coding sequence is TGCGCCAGCAGCTTGGCGATAGGGACAGTGGGGAACACTGAAGCTTTCTTT.